Each of the 15 T cell receptor beta chains below was sequenced from the same sample in a study of cytomegalovirus exposure and HLA in healthy donors. PCR employed 60 Vbeta and 13 Jbeta primers. Only in-frame clones appear in the TCRdb table, and some are missing; sequencing was by immunoSEQ multiplex PCR. The sample has 65,000 to 85,000 clones; 84% are singletons. Sequenced input: PBMCs. Every receptor here comes from a woman aged 45-59 years in good health and CMV-seronegative.

The rearrangement links TRBV5-4 to TRBJ2-3; 10 nucleotides align to TRBD2. CDR3 size: 18 residues. With V trimmed by 4 bases and J by 2 bases, 13 bases remained unmatched. The germline V gene encodes CDR1 SGHNT and CDR2 YYREEE (reference sequence). CDR3 DNA: TGTGCCAGCAGCGCATCAGCTAGCGGGGGCCTTCTCACAGATACGCAGTATTTT. Encoded protein: CASSASASGGLLTDTQYF.

J is TRBJ2-5 and V is TRBV7-3; 10 positions match TRBD2. This CDR3 contains 16 residues. Germline values: CDR1 SGHTA, CDR2 FQGTGA. V lost 2 bases to trimming and J lost 6 bases; unmatched junction nucleotides: 9. The CDR3 coding sequence is TGTGCCAGCAGCTTATTGCCCTCAGCGGGGGGGAAGACCCAGTACTTC. Translating gives CASSLLPSAGGKTQYF.

The V and J genes are TRBV6-5 and TRBJ2-5; D may be TRBD2 (6 bases). Trimming removed 0 bases at V and 5 bases at J, with 13 bases between. This CDR3 has 15 amino acids. Per the germline V gene, CDR1 is MNHEY and CDR2 is SVGAGI. The CDR3 region is CASSYSHGGSETQYF. CDR3 sequence (DNA): TGTGCCAGCAGTTACTCCCACGGGGGTTCGGAGACCCAGTACTTC.

The sample holds one count of this clone. The V and J genes are TRBV4-1 and TRBJ2-3; 13 nucleotides match TRBD2. The CDR3 loop spans 16 amino acids. V lost 5 bases to trimming and J lost 2 bases; unmatched junction nucleotides: 4. Germline CDR1 is MGHRA and CDR2 is YSYEKL. The CDR3: CASSRTSGGPTDTQYF. The CDR3 region has the DNA TGCGCCAGCAGCAGGACTAGCGGGGGACCCACAGATACGCAGTATTTT.

This clone is a singleton in its sample. J is TRBJ2-5 and V is TRBV7-9; 7 bases agree with TRBD2. The CDR3 loop spans 13 amino acids. Per the germline V gene, CDR1 is SEHNR and CDR2 is FQNEAQ (reference sequence). Trimming at V came to 1 base and at J to 8 bases, leaving 4 bases not matched to a gene. CDR3 residues: CASSLGLALTQYF. CDR3 DNA: TGTGCCAGCAGCTTAGGACTAGCCCTAACCCAGTACTTC.

The V and J genes are TRBV11-3 and TRBJ2-7; 8 positions agree with TRBD2. Germline values: CDR1 SGHNT, CDR2 YENEEA. The CDR3 is 15 residues long. V dropped 0 bases and J dropped 3; count of bases not matched to a gene: 4. CDR3 amino acids: CASSLDASGSYEQYF. The CDR3 DNA follows: TGTGCCAGCAGCTTAGATGCCAGCGGGAGCTACGAGCAGTACTTC.

The chain uses TRBV19 and TRBJ2-1; D unclear. There are 15 residues in the CDR3. V was pared by 5 bases and J by 0 bases, with 11 bases between. Per the germline V gene, CDR1 is LNHDA and CDR2 is SQIVND (reference sequence). CDR3 nucleotide sequence: TGTGCCAGTAGTGTCACGCTGAGCTCCTACAATGAGCAGTTCTTC. As protein: CASSVTLSSYNEQFF.

About this clone: The junction departs from the called germline gene at one end, perhaps through a read error. This sequence joins TRBV6-5 and TRBJ1-2; TRBD1 is a possible D gene (5 bases). The CDR3 runs 14 residues. Germline-derived CDR1 and CDR2 are MNHEY and SVGAGI. This CDR3 is CASSNSAGRPGYTF. CDR3 nucleotide sequence: TGTGCCAGCAGTAACTCGGCGGGGCGCCCCGGCTACACCTTC.

This clone was counted a few times. The V gene is TRBV7-2, the J gene TRBJ2-5, with D maybe TRBD2 (5 bases). In germline, CDR1 is SGHTA, CDR2 FQGNSA. This CDR3 is built from 13 residues. The ends were cut back, 4 bases at V and 5 bases at J, with 11 bases in the middle. The CDR3 DNA is TGTGCCAGCAGCTCCCCTGGAGGCGAGACCCAGTACTTC. Translation: CASSSPGGETQYF.

The CDR3 loop is CASSLEGQGNNEQFF. CDR3 sequence (DNA): TGCGCCAGCAGCTTGGAAGGACAGGGCAACAATGAGCAGTTCTTC. The gene calls are TRBV5-1 and TRBJ2-1, with 8 bases that match TRBD1. CDR1 is SGHRS and CDR2 is YFSETQ in the germline V gene. This CDR3 has 15 residues. V gave up 0 bases and J gave up 5 bases; unmatched junction bases: 4.

About this clone itself: The same CDR3 also results from other DNA sequences found in this sample. This chain joins TRBV27 and TRBJ2-5, with D tentatively TRBD1 (6 bases). The germline V and J ends were trimmed by 2 bases and 5 bases, with 9 bases remaining between them. This CDR3 has 13 residues. Germline CDR1 and CDR2: MNHEY and SMNVEV (reference sequence). For the CDR3, the DNA is TGTGCCAGCAGTTTAGGGGGCGGGGAGACCCAGTACTTC. Encoded protein: CASSLGGGETQYF.

This chain's CDR3 is CASRGPGVDTQYF. DNA of the CDR3: TGTGCCAGCAGAGGCCCGGGAGTAGATACGCAGTATTTT. The V call is TRBV6-5, the J call TRBJ2-3, with a tentative D call TRBD2 (6 bases). In germline, CDR1 is MNHEY, CDR2 SVGAGI. CDR3 length equals 13 residues. Trimming cost V 6 bases and J 5 bases, with 12 bases left between them.

V is TRBV29-1 and J is TRBJ1-1; a possible D gene is TRBD1 (5 bases). Germline V CDR1 and CDR2: SQVTM, ANQGSEA. V lost 6 bases to trimming and J lost 4 bases, with 15 bases between them. The CDR3 loop spans 13 amino acids. CDR3 sequence: CSVRDFGVTEAFF. In DNA form, the CDR3 reads TGCAGCGTCCGGGACTTTGGTGTCACTGAAGCTTTCTTT.

The genes are TRBV10-1 and TRBJ2-1; 7 nucleotides align to TRBD1. After removal of 2 bases from V and 8 bases from J, the junction contained 6 bases not matched to a gene. The CDR3 consists of 14 residues. Germline CDR1 reads WNHNN; CDR2 reads SYGVQD (reference sequence). As DNA, the CDR3 is TGCGCCAGCAGTGAGAAAGGGGGCAACGATGAGCAGTTCTTC. As protein: CASSEKGGNDEQFF.

The chain has TRBV18 and TRBJ2-1, with 8 bases aligning to TRBD1. This CDR3 comprises 15 residues. The ends lost 8 bases at V and 4 bases at J; junction bases unmatched: 10. The germline V gene encodes CDR1 KGHSH and CDR2 LQKENI. The DNA for the CDR3 is TGTGCCAGCCGGAATTCAGGGGGCTTTTACAATGAGCAGTTCTTC. Translated: CASRNSGGFYNEQFF.